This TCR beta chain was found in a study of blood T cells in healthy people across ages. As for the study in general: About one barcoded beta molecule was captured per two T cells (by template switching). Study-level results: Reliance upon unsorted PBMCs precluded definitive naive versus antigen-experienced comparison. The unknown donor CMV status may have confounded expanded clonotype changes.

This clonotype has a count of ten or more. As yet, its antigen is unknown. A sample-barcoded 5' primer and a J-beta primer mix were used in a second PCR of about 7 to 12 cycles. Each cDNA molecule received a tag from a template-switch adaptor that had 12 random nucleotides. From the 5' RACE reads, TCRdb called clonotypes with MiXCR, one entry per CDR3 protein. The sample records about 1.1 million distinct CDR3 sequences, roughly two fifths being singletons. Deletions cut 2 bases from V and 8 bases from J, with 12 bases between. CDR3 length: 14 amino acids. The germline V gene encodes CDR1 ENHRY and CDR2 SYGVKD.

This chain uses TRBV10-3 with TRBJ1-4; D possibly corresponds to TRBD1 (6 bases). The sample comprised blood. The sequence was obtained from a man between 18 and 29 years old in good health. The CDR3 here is CAISEGTKDEKLFF. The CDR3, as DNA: TGTGCCATCAGTGAGGGGACAAAGGACGAAAAACTGTTTTTT.